The sequence of this T cell receptor (beta chain) was determined in a study of OX40 agonist ivuxolimab in advanced cancers. About the investigation overall: The costimulatory receptor OX40 (CD134) was targeted by ivuxolimab, a fully human IgG2 agonistic monoclonal antibody. The purpose of peripheral TCRbeta sequencing was to test whether ivuxolimab changed TCR sequence diversity and led to clonal T-cell expansion. Among the roughly 52 dose-escalation patients, some 20 had hepatocellular carcinoma, 15 or so melanoma, 9 renal cell carcinoma and 9 head and neck cancer. In the dose-escalation cohort, over 65% of patients were male, and the mean age was approximately 64 years, with a range of roughly 23 to 85. Prior anti-PD-1, anti-PD-L1 or anti-CTLA-4 therapy was permitted, and checkpoint inhibitors had been received by about 36% of dose-escalation patients. Intravenous ivuxolimab was administered to patients every 2 weeks at six dose levels: 0.01, 0.1, 0.3, 1.5, 3 and 10 mg/kg. The paper covers the monotherapy dose-escalation part of the phase I ivuxolimab trial, which included N ≈ 50 patients. Partial responses occurred in three dose-escalation patients: two with cutaneous melanoma and one with hepatocellular carcinoma. Summary of the overall study and its limitations: Low levels of normalized T-cell clonal expansion were also seen in some patients who did not respond. On average, CD8+ T cells showed more expanded clones than CD4+ T cells after ivuxolimab. Which antigens the clonally expanded peripheral T cells were specific for was not determined. Partial responders in the 0.1-3.0 mg/kg groups had among the lowest normalized peripheral clonal expansion, especially among CD8+ T cells. At doses from 0.1 to 3.0 mg/kg, clonal expansion was seen in both CD4+ and CD8+ blood T cells between baseline and week 6.

The trial excluded patients who had a history of autoimmune disease or who were on systemic immunosuppression. In every dose cohort, peripheral blood was drawn for TCR sequencing at baseline, cycle 4 day 1, and cycle 7 day 1. Samples came from an open-label, multicenter, first-in-human phase I dose-escalation trial of ivuxolimab. Adults with locally advanced or metastatic head and neck squamous cell, hepatocellular, melanoma or renal cell carcinoma were enrolled in the trial. CD4+ and CD8+ T cells were sorted separately from peripheral blood before TCR sequencing. This clone was counted a single time. Its antigen is not yet known. No base quality information exists; no much larger clone differs at one position. Looking up the germline V gene yields CDR1 SGHRS and CDR2 YFSETQ. Trimming removed 4 bases from V and 5 bases from J; the gene matches leave 8 bases unexplained. There are 16 amino acids in the CDR3, from cysteine to phenylalanine inclusive. Only the CDR3 region is kept as DNA, spanning 48 bases read in frame from base 1.

Genomic DNA was extracted from sorted cells for sequencing of the TCRbeta CDR3 region. The immunoSEQ Assay was used for sequencing of TCRbeta CDR3 regions. This immuneACCESS table, as held by TCRdb, lists in-frame sequences with V and J called but not all clones. Of the missing ones, under half trace to an unresolved V gene in checked studies; the others have no known cause. The sample records roughly 66,000 clones, 83% of which are singletons. The ten most abundant clones make up 2% to 2.5% of the sample. This receptor chain uses TRBV5-1 and TRBJ2-5, and TRBD2 aligns with 13 junction nucleotides. The clonotype originates from an adult with an advanced solid tumor such as melanoma, head and neck, liver or kidney cancer. Specimen: CD4+ or CD8+ T cells sorted from blood, collected in a trial of the OX40 agonist ivuxolimab. The nucleotides are TGCGCCAGCAGCCCCTGGACTAGCGGGAGAGAGGAGACCCAGTACTTC. Translated, this is CASSPWTSGREETQYF.